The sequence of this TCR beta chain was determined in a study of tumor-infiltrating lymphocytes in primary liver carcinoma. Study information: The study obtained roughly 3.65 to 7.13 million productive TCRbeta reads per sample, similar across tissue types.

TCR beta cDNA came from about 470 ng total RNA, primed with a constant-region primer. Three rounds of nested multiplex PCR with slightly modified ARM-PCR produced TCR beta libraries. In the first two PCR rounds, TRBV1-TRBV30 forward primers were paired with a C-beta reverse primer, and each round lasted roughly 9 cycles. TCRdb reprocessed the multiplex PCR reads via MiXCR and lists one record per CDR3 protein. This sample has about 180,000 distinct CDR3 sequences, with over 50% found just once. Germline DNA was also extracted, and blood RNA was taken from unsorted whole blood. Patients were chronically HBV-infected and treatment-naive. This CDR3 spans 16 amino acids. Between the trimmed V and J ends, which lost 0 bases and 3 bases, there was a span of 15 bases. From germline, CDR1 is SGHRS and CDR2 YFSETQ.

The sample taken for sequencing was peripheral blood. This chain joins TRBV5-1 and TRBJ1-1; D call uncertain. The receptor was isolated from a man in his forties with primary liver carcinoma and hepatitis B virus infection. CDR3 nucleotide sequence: TGCGCCAGCAGCTTGGGGCAAGCGCATCAGGACACTGAAGCTTTCTTT. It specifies CASSLGQAHQDTEAFF.